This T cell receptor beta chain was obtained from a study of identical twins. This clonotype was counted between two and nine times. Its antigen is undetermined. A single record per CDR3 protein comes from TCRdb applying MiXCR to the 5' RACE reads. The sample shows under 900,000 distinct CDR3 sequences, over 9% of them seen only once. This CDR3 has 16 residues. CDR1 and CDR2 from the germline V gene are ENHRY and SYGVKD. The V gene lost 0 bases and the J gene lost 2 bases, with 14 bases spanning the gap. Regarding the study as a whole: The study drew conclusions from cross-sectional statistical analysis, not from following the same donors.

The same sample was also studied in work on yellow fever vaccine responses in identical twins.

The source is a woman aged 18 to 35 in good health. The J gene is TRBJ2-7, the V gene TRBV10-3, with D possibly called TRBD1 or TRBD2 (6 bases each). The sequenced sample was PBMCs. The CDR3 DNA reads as TGTGCCATCAGTGAGTCGGGGGCGGGGTTGCCCTACGAGCAGTACGTC. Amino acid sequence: CAISESGAGLPYEQYV.